This is a list of T cell receptor beta chains from one sample in a study of blood T cell repertoires in COVID-19. Sequenced by immunoSEQ multiplex PCR; TCRdb stores in-frame clones only, minus some. The table lists some 110,000 clones, around 85% of them singletons. The sample taken for sequencing was peripheral blood. These receptors were obtained from a man aged 65 to 79 who had recovered from COVID-19. CDR3s include the opening cysteine and the closing phenylalanine or tryptophan. D genes are given only for firm matches. A row's size may be missing; if present it is once, few, many or a size class.

j_call | v_call | d_call | clone_size | cdr3_aa | cdr3_nt
TRBJ2-7 | TRBV5-5 | TRBD1 | few | CASSPSPQGIYEQYF | TGTGCCAGCAGCCCGTCTCCACAGGGGATCTACGAGCAGTACTTC
TRBJ2-3 | TRBV28 | TRBD1 | . | CASNDALGDRETDTQYF | TGTGCCAGCAATGACGCGTTAGGGGACAGGGAGACAGATACGCAGTATTTT
TRBJ1-5 | TRBV6-2/TRBV6-3 | . | . | CASSSPGGPQHF | TGTGCCAGCAGCTCCCCGGGGGGGCCCCAGCATTTT
TRBJ2-1 | TRBV30 | . | . | CAWSASSYNEQFF | TGTGCCTGGAGTGCGAGCTCCTACAATGAGCAGTTCTTC
TRBJ1-6 | TRBV12-3/TRBV12-4 | . | . | CASSPQRNSPLHF | TGTGCCAGCAGTCCCCAGCGTAATTCACCCCTCCACTTT
TRBJ1-2 | TRBV11-1 | . | . | CASSLDRDGYTF | TGTGCCAGCAGCTTAGACAGGGATGGCTACACCTTC
TRBJ1-2 | TRBV4-2 | TRBD1 | . | CASSQDSQGAGGYTF | TGTGCCAGCAGCCAAGATAGCCAGGGGGCAGGTGGCTACACCTTC
TRBJ1-6 | TRBV5-1 | . | once | CASSLAGSSYNSPLHF | TGCGCCAGCAGCTTGGCGGGGAGCTCCTATAATTCACCCCTCCACTTT
TRBJ2-3 | TRBV5-1 | TRBD2 | . | CASSYGTSGVLDTQYF | TGCGCCAGCAGCTACGGGACTAGCGGAGTACTAGATACGCAGTATTTT
TRBJ1-6 | TRBV19 | . | . | CASSIGSGRTSHSPLHF | TGTGCCAGTAGTATAGGGTCGGGCAGGACTTCCCATTCGCCCCTCCACTTT
TRBJ2-3 | TRBV28 | TRBD1 | . | CASSTPGQGLGDTQYF | TGTGCCAGCAGTACGCCGGGACAGGGTCTAGGGGATACGCAGTATTTT
TRBJ1-2 | TRBV27 | TRBD1 | . | CASSPQGARLYGYTF | TGTGCCAGCAGCCCACAGGGGGCGAGACTTTATGGCTACACCTTC
TRBJ2-3 | TRBV6-2/TRBV6-3 | . | . | CASSYSLAADTQYF | TGTGCCAGCAGTTACAGTCTAGCCGCAGATACGCAGTATTTT
TRBJ1-2 | TRBV5-4 | TRBD1 | once | CASSLGQGAYFGYTF | TGTGCCAGCAGCTTGGGACAGGGGGCTTACTTCGGCTACACCTTC
TRBJ2-3 | TRBV5-5 | TRBD2 | . | CASSLGLAGNTDTQYF | TGTGCCAGCAGCCTAGGACTAGCGGGGAACACAGATACGCAGTATTTT
TRBJ2-1 | TRBV28 | . | . | CASSPTYGFNEQFF | TGTGCCAGCTCCCCGACTTATGGGTTCAATGAGCAGTTCTTC
TRBJ2-5 | TRBV25-1 | . | . | CASSGRSAQYF | TGTGCCAGCAGTGGCCGTTCGGCCCAGTACTTC
TRBJ1-5 | TRBV5-4 | . | . | CASREVKGDVYSNQPQHF | TGTGCCAGCAGGGAGGTGAAGGGCGACGTATATAGCAATCAGCCCCAGCATTTT
TRBJ2-2 | TRBV5-1 | TRBD2 | . | CASSLAGTTNTGELFF | TGCGCCAGCAGCTTAGCCGGGACTACGAACACCGGGGAGCTGTTTTTT
TRBJ2-1 | TRBV28 | TRBD2 | . | CASSWGGRARSYNEQFF | TGTGCCAGCAGTTGGGGCGGGAGGGCCCGCTCCTACAATGAGCAGTTCTTC
TRBJ2-3 | TRBV10-2 | TRBD2 | . | CASGGGAGTDTQYF | TGCGCCAGCGGCGGGGGGGCAGGCACAGATACGCAGTATTTT
TRBJ2-3 | TRBV5-1 | . | . | CASSLGAGTDTQYF | TGCGCCAGCAGCTTGGGAGCGGGCACAGATACGCAGTATTTT
TRBJ2-1 | TRBV7-2 | TRBD2 | . | CASSPRLAGLYNEQFF | TGTGCCAGCAGCCCGCGACTAGCGGGACTATACAATGAGCAGTTCTTC
TRBJ2-7 | TRBV12-3/TRBV12-4 | . | . | CASSPSLYEQYF | TGTGCCAGCAGTCCGTCCCTCTACGAGCAGTACTTC
TRBJ2-2 | TRBV2 | TRBD1 | . | CASTLTRDRAYGELFF | TGTGCCAGCACCTTAACCCGGGACAGAGCTTACGGGGAGCTGTTTTTT
TRBJ1-1 | TRBV5-1 | TRBD1 | . | CASSPRQGVTEAFF | TGCGCCAGCAGCCCCAGACAGGGTGTGACTGAAGCTTTCTTT
TRBJ2-3 | TRBV5-1 | TRBD2 | . | CASRSSGASTDTQYF | TGCGCCAGCAGATCTAGCGGGGCTAGCACAGATACGCAGTATTTT
TRBJ2-1 | TRBV30 | . | few | CAWSPDSLRDEQFF | TGTGCCTGGAGCCCGGACAGCCTACGGGATGAGCAGTTCTTC
TRBJ2-1 | TRBV5-6 | TRBD1 | . | CASSTDRGGSYNEQFF | TGTGCCAGCAGCACCGACAGGGGTGGCTCCTACAATGAGCAGTTCTTC
TRBJ2-7 | TRBV20-1 | TRBD2 | . | CSASPPVAGGSYEQYF | TGCAGTGCTAGTCCCCCAGTAGCGGGGGGCTCCTACGAGCAGTACTTC
TRBJ2-5 | TRBV30 | TRBD2 | . | CAWRFGGTQTQYF | TGTGCCTGGAGATTCGGGGGGACTCAGACCCAGTACTTC
TRBJ2-3 | TRBV25-1 | . | . | CASSEAGPSTDTQYF | TGTGCCAGCAGTGAAGCGGGGCCTAGCACAGATACGCAGTATTTT
TRBJ2-1 | TRBV4-2 | TRBD2 | . | CASSQLTSGYNEQFF | TGTGCCAGCAGCCAGCTGACTAGCGGGTACAATGAGCAGTTCTTC
TRBJ1-2 | TRBV7-9 | . | . | CASSSEVHYGYTF | TGTGCCAGCAGCTCCGAGGTGCACTATGGCTACACCTTC
TRBJ1-2 | TRBV5-1 | TRBD1 | . | CASSLAWTGDGYTF | TGCGCCAGCAGCTTGGCCTGGACAGGGGACGGCTACACCTTC
TRBJ2-5 | TRBV7-9 | TRBD1 | . | CASSLGGTGDETQYF | TGTGCCAGCAGCTTAGGTGGGACAGGGGACGAGACCCAGTACTTC
TRBJ1-3 | TRBV6-2/TRBV6-3 | . | . | CASSPTQYRRGAPVGQGNTIYF | TGTGCCAGCAGCCCAACTCAGTATCGGAGAGGGGCACCTGTGGGACAAGGAAACACCATATATTTT
TRBJ1-2 | TRBV7-9 | . | . | CASSLGVSGDGYTF | TGTGCCAGCAGCTTAGGGGTCTCAGGCGATGGCTACACCTTC
TRBJ1-1 | TRBV6-5 | . | . | CASRYSMNTEAFF | TGTGCCAGCAGATACAGCATGAACACTGAAGCTTTCTTT
TRBJ2-1 | TRBV5-1 | . | . | CASSLSGLSYNEQFF | TGCGCCAGCAGCTTGTCAGGGCTATCCTACAATGAGCAGTTCTTC
TRBJ2-3 | TRBV24-1 | TRBD2 | . | CATSDPSGTWSTDTQYF | TGTGCCACCAGTGACCCAAGCGGGACTTGGAGCACAGATACGCAGTATTTT
TRBJ2-5 | TRBV29-1 | . | . | CSAALAGETQYF | TGCAGCGCTGCGTTGGCGGGAGAGACCCAGTACTTC
TRBJ2-1 | TRBV28 | TRBD1 | . | CASSKQGAYNEQFF | TGTGCCAGCAGTAAACAGGGGGCCTACAATGAGCAGTTCTTC
TRBJ1-6 | TRBV28 | . | . | CASSFADGSSYNSPLHF | TGTGCCAGCAGTTTTGCCGACGGGAGCTCCTATAATTCACCCCTCCACTTT
TRBJ2-2 | TRBV7-9 | TRBD2 | . | CASSPGRATNTGELFF | TGTGCCAGCAGCCCGGGGAGGGCAACGAACACCGGGGAGCTGTTTTTT